This entry lists 21 T cell receptor beta chains sequenced from one sample in a study of yellow fever vaccine responses in identical twins. TCRdb independently ran MiXCR on the RT-PCR reads; one entry per CDR3 protein. The sample yields 350 to 500 distinct CDR3 sequences, about 61% seen once. The source was T cells from blood (PBMCs), unsorted or a sorted subset (not recorded which), collected before or after yellow fever vaccination (not recorded which). These receptors came from a female donor who received the yellow fever vaccine.

The V gene is TRBV28, the J gene TRBJ2-7; D not resolved. V was shortened by 5 bases and J by 4 bases, with 15 bases between the two germline ends. The CDR3 runs to 14 residues. Germline CDR1 reads MDHEN; CDR2 reads SYDVKM. The CDR3 is CASSQNTPNYEQYF. The CDR3 DNA follows: TGTGCCAGCAGTCAGAACACCCCCAATTACGAGCAGTACTTC.

This clonotype was seen just once. The chain is built from TRBV23-1 and TRBJ2-3; TRBD1 matches at 7 bases. TRBV23-1 is an ORF; its function is uncertain. The J segment lost 1 base and the V segment lost 4 bases, leaving 11 bases of the junction unmatched. This CDR3 has 17 amino acids. The CDR3 nucleotides read TGCGCCAGCAGTCCCCCGCCGGGACAGAGAGGCACAGATACGCAGTATTTT. Encoded protein: CASSPPPGQRGTDTQYF.

The chain combines TRBV11-1 with TRBJ2-1, with D uncertain. This CDR3 contains 15 residues. Per germline, CDR1 SGHAT and CDR2 FQDESV (reference sequence). The germline V and J ends were trimmed by 0 bases and 5 bases, with 11 bases remaining between them. The DNA of the CDR3 is TGTGCCAGCAGCTTAGCGCCCCAAAAAGACAATGAGCAGTTCTTC. It codes for CASSLAPQKDNEQFF. The full variable domain, its missing parts supplied by reference TRBV11-1 and TRBJ2-1, is EAEVAQSPRYKITEKSQAVAFWCDPISGHATLYWYRQILGQGPELLVQFQDESVVDDSQLPKDRFSAERLKGVDSTLKIQPAELGDSAMYLCASSLAPQKDNEQFFGPGTRLTVL.

This clonotype was observed a handful of times. The chain links TRBV23-1 to TRBJ1-4; no reliable D call. TRBV23-1 is assigned to the ORF class and has an uncertain function. Trimming pared 2 bases from V and 8 bases from J, leaving 3 bases between. CDR3 length: 11 amino acids. CDR3 nucleotide sequence: TGCGCCAGCAGTCAAGAGGAAAAACTGTTTTTT. Its translation: CASSQEEKLFF.

The gene calls are TRBV4-2 and TRBJ2-5; 7 bases line up with TRBD2. The CDR3 is made up of 16 amino acids. Germline values: CDR1 LGHNA, CDR2 YNFKEQ. V lost 1 base, J lost 1 base, and 6 bases stayed unmatched. The CDR3 DNA reads as TGTGCCAGCAGCCAAGTATCTAGCGGAGGCCAAGAGACCCAGTACTTC. It translates to CASSQVSSGGQETQYF.

This clonotype was detected once. The chain joins TRBV14 to TRBJ2-2, with D unclear. Trimming left V 3 bases short and J 1 base short, with 3 bases between. This CDR3 comprises 13 residues. The germline gives CDR1 SGHDN, CDR2 FVKESK. The CDR3 coding sequence is TGTGCCAGCAGCCAGGGGAACACCGGGGAGCTGTTTTTT. It is translated as CASSQGNTGELFF.

This rearrangement joins TRBV7-9 to TRBJ2-1; D might be TRBD2 (5 bases). This CDR3 has 14 residues. The germline V gene encodes CDR1 SEHNR and CDR2 FQNEAQ (reference sequence). The V end lost 0 bases, the J end lost 9 bases, and 12 bases lay between the germline ends. The CDR3 DNA reads as TGTGCCAGCAGCTTAGCGCTTCGGGAAGGTGAGCAGTTCTTC. The encoded protein is CASSLALREGEQFF.

V is TRBV5-1 and J is TRBJ2-2; TRBD2 aligns across 7 bases. V gave up 2 bases and J gave up 4 bases; unmatched junction bases: 5. The V gene's germline CDR1 is SGHRS and CDR2 YFSETQ. This CDR3 contains 15 residues. In DNA, the CDR3 is TGCGCCAGCAGCTTCGCGGGAGTAGGCACCGGGGAGCTGTTTTTT. This sequence encodes CASSFAGVGTGELFF.

This chain links TRBV10-3 with TRBJ2-1, with 7 bases that match TRBD2. The CDR3 sequence is 14 residues long. The J segment lost 4 bases and the V segment lost 10 bases, leaving 10 bases of the junction unmatched. The V gene's germline CDR1 is ENHRY and CDR2 SYGVKD. CDR3 amino acids: CATTRRERYNEQFF. CDR3 coding DNA: TGTGCCACCACCAGGCGGGAGAGATACAATGAGCAGTTCTTC.

V is TRBV23-1 and J is TRBJ1-1, with a possible D match to TRBD1 (6 bases). TRBV23-1 is an open reading frame, and its role is uncertain. The CDR3 is made up of 14 amino acids. V lost 5 bases and J lost 3, with 13 bases in between. As DNA, the CDR3 is TGCGCCAGCAGTAGCGGGTCAGGGGACACTGAAGCTTTCTTT. Translated, it gives CASSSGSGDTEAFF.

In this sample, this clonotype turned up once. This chain connects TRBV23-1 to TRBJ1-1, with 7 bases identical to TRBD1. TRBV23-1 is an ORF, and what it does is uncertain. The trim removed 4 bases at V and 2 bases at J, leaving 10 bases unmatched. The CDR3 has 16 residues. CDR3 bases: TGCGCCAGCAGTCCCGGGACAGTTTCTTTCAACACTGAAGCTTTCTTT. This sequence encodes CASSPGTVSFNTEAFF.

This clonotype was recorded a few times. The genes are TRBV10-1 and TRBJ1-6, with no clear D. Looked up from germline, CDR1 is WNHNN and CDR2 is SYGVQD (reference sequence). The CDR3 covers 10 residues. V was clipped by 5 bases and J by 14 bases, with 7 bases between them. The DNA of the CDR3 is TGCGCCAGCAGTAAGGCATCCCTCCACTTT. Its translation: CASSKASLHF.

This clonotype was counted a single time. The genes are TRBV7-3 and TRBJ2-2, with 9 bases fitting TRBD1. V was pared by 8 bases and J by 0 bases, with 1 base of the junction left unmatched. There are 14 residues in the CDR3. Germline V gene sequence: CDR1 SGHTA, CDR2 FQGTGA. For the CDR3, the DNA is TGTGCCAGCCGGGACAGGGCGAACACCGGGGAGCTGTTTTTT. Amino acids: CASRDRANTGELFF.

This clonotype was found a few times. The V gene is TRBV23-1, the J gene TRBJ1-5; D remains ambiguous. TRBV23-1 is noted as an ORF with a role that remains uncertain. Trimming removed 4 bases at V and 0 bases at J, with 10 bases between. This CDR3 is built from 15 residues. The CDR3 is CASSRMRDSNQPQHF. CDR3 DNA sequence: TGCGCCAGCAGTCGGATGAGGGATAGCAATCAGCCCCAGCATTTT.

The chain carries TRBV6-2 or TRBV6-3 and TRBJ2-7; D gene uncertain. The CDR3 is 14 amino acids. Germline CDR1 reads MNHEY; CDR2 reads SVGEGT. Deletions cut 2 bases from V and 0 bases from J, with 8 bases between. CDR3 in amino acids: CASSYLRSSYEQYV. For the CDR3, the DNA is TGTGCCAGCAGTTACCTCCGTAGCTCCTACGAGCAGTACGTC.

The chain recombines TRBV7-3 with TRBJ2-1; D is possibly TRBD2 (5 bases). The CDR3 contains 15 residues. The germline CDR1 and CDR2 sequences are SGHTA and FQGTGA. Trimming took 3 bases from V and 3 from J, leaving 12 bases between them. The CDR3 DNA is TGTGCCAGCAGCTTGCAGGACTCCCACTACAATGAGCAGTTCTTC. The encoded protein is CASSLQDSHYNEQFF.

The genes are TRBV10-1 and TRBJ2-7, with TRBD2 matching 7 bases. CDR3 length equals 12 residues. V was pared by 2 bases and J by 6 bases, with 1 base of the junction left unmatched. The germline V gene encodes CDR1 WNHNN and CDR2 SYGVQD (reference sequence). CDR3 residues: CASSEREVEQYF. CDR3 in DNA: TGCGCCAGCAGTGAGCGGGAGGTCGAGCAGTACTTC.

The chain combines TRBV12-3 or TRBV12-4 with TRBJ2-1; 7 bases agree with TRBD2. This CDR3 is built from 14 residues. J was trimmed by 5 bases and V by 3 bases; bases with no gene match: 4. CDR3 protein: CASSFLAGDNEQFF. The CDR3 coding sequence is TGTGCCAGCAGTTTCCTTGCGGGGGACAATGAGCAGTTCTTC.

V gene TRBV10-3 combines with J gene TRBJ1-4; 7 bases are shared with TRBD1. This CDR3 contains 16 residues. V lost 6 bases to trimming and J lost 0 bases; unmatched junction nucleotides: 7. CDR1 and CDR2 (germline): ENHRY, SYGVKD. The CDR3 DNA reads as TGTGCCATCAGCCTGGGACAGATAGCAACTAATGAAAAACTGTTTTTT. Translation: CAISLGQIATNEKLFF.

This chain links TRBV10-1 with TRBJ1-1; possibly TRBD1 for D (5 bases). The CDR3 length is 14 residues. Trimming removed 0 bases at V and 10 bases at J, with 15 bases between. Germline values: CDR1 WNHNN, CDR2 SYGVQD (reference sequence). The DNA for the CDR3 is TGCGCCAGCAGTGAGTCGGGGACCAGGGTCCCAGCTTTCTTT. It specifies CASSESGTRVPAFF.

The sample holds a few counts of this clonotype. This sequence joins TRBV4-3 and TRBJ1-1; no firm D call. The CDR3 length is 15 residues. Germline CDR1 and CDR2: LGHNA and YSLEER. Trimming stripped 0 bases from V and 6 bases from J, with 14 bases between. The CDR3, as DNA: TGCGCCAGCAGCCAAGATAGTCTGGGTCAGGCTGAAGCTTTCTTT. Amino acids: CASSQDSLGQAEAFF.